Below, 17 T cell receptor beta chains from the same sample are listed, as sequenced in a study of a mutant IDH1 vaccine in newly diagnosed glioma. No cognate antigen is known for these TCRs. Time point: week 35, safety follow-up. Each dose delivered 300 ug of mutant IDH1 20-mer peptide subcutaneously with imiquimod. The method was immunoSEQ multiplex PCR; TCRdb's version includes in-frame clones alone and lacks a portion of them. The table records about 48,000 clones, more than 60% of them present only once. The sequenced sample was PBMCs, obtained from a glioma patient whose treatment included an IDH1 peptide vaccine. These receptors came from a man aged 40-49 years with glioma.

V is TRBV7-9 and J is TRBJ2-2; 9 bases match TRBD1. In germline, CDR1 is SEHNR, CDR2 FQNEAQ (reference sequence). Trimming took 5 bases from V and 0 from J; bases not matched to a gene: 7. The CDR3 runs to 17 residues. This CDR3 reads CASSPGQGYANTGELFF. The CDR3 DNA follows: TGTGCCAGCAGCCCGGGACAGGGTTACGCGAACACCGGGGAGCTGTTTTTT.

The V and J genes are TRBV6-6 and TRBJ2-5, with unresolved D. CDR3 length: 13 amino acids. In germline, CDR1 is MNHNY, CDR2 SVGAGI (reference sequence). V lost 7 bases and J lost 5, with 14 bases in between. For the CDR3, the DNA is TGTGCCAGCACCAGGTCCAATCAGGAGACCCAGTACTTC. As protein: CASTRSNQETQYF.

The rearrangement uses TRBV6-1 and TRBJ1-1; 11 nucleotides agree with TRBD1. Per the germline V gene, CDR1 is MNHNS and CDR2 is SASEGT. Unmatched junction bases numbered 6, after V lost 0 bases and J lost 6 bases. CDR3 length equals 16 residues. The CDR3 region is CASSEATGTGGAEAFF. In nucleotides, the CDR3 is TGTGCCAGCAGTGAAGCTACCGGGACAGGGGGAGCTGAAGCTTTCTTT.

The chain uses TRBV5-4 and TRBJ2-3; possibly TRBD1 or TRBD2 for D (5 bases each). The V end was cut by 5 bases, the J end by 0 bases, with 16 bases between. The germline CDR1 and CDR2 sequences are SGHNT and YYREEE (reference sequence). The CDR3 covers 16 residues. For the CDR3, the DNA is TGTGCCAGCAGTTTAGAGGGACGTTTTAGCACAGATACGCAGTATTTT. This encodes CASSLEGRFSTDTQYF.

This clone was counted only a few times. The rearrangement uses TRBV7-9 and TRBJ2-7; no firm D call. Germline V gives CDR1 SEHNR, CDR2 FQNEAQ (reference sequence). This CDR3 spans 12 amino acids. V gave up 5 bases and J gave up 3 bases, with 8 bases separating them. The DNA of the CDR3 is TGTGCCAGCAGCCGCCAGGTCTACGAGCAGTACTTC. It translates to CASSRQVYEQYF.

This chain connects TRBV6-6 to TRBJ1-6, with D uncertain. CDR1 and CDR2 (germline): MNHNY, SVGAGI (reference sequence). This CDR3 comprises 12 residues. Trimming took 7 bases from V and 9 from J, leaving 10 bases between them. Written as DNA, the CDR3 is TGTGCCAGCACCCAAGGGCCTTCACCCCTCCACTTT. Translation: CASTQGPSPLHF.

The genes are TRBV7-9 and TRBJ2-2; D remains ambiguous. The CDR3 is made up of 15 amino acids. Germline CDR1 is SEHNR and CDR2 is FQNEAQ (reference sequence). Between the trimmed V and J ends, which lost 3 bases and 8 bases, there was a span of 16 bases. The CDR3 coding sequence is TGTGCCAGCAGCTTCCTCAGCACCTTTATAGGGGAGCTGTTTTTT. This sequence encodes CASSFLSTFIGELFF. Complete variable domain (other parts from reference TRBV7-9 and TRBJ2-2): DTGVSQNPRHKITKRGQNVTFRCDPISEHNRLYWYRQTLGQGPEFLTYFQNEAQLEKSRLLSDRFSAERPKGSFSTLEIQRTEQGDSAMYLCASSFLSTFIGELFFGEGSRLTVL.

The chain couples TRBV19 to TRBJ1-5; weak D call: TRBD1 (6 bases). V was pared by 7 bases and J by 7 bases, with 17 bases between. CDR1 LNHDA and CDR2 SQIVND come from the germline V gene (reference sequence). The CDR3 is 14 residues long. This CDR3 reads CASTTGGAWQPQHF. CDR3 DNA: TGTGCCAGTACCACGGGGGGGGCATGGCAGCCCCAGCATTTT.

This clone was observed once. The chain joins TRBV28 to TRBJ1-5, with a tentative D call TRBD1 (5 bases). There are 17 residues in the CDR3. Germline V lookup: CDR1 MDHEN, CDR2 SYDVKM. With 4 bases removed from V and 7 bases from J, the gap between germline ends came to 23 bases. The DNA for the CDR3 is TGTGCCAGCAGTTCCCCCGCGGGGGACCATTTAATCCAGCCCCAGCATTTT. Translation gives CASSSPAGDHLIQPQHF.

The chain links TRBV11-2 to TRBJ1-1; D is undetermined. The germline CDR1 and CDR2 sequences are SGHAT and FQNNGV. The CDR3 spans 14 residues. Deletions cut 1 base from V and 0 bases from J, with 6 bases between. The CDR3 here is CASSLGIMNTEAFF. The CDR3 bases are TGTGCCAGCAGCTTAGGGATAATGAACACTGAAGCTTTCTTT.

The chain uses TRBV5-6 and TRBJ2-7; no firm D call. V was cut by 4 bases and J by 5 bases, with 19 bases left in between. Germline V gene lookup returns CDR1 SGHDT and CDR2 YYEEEE. The CDR3 sequence is 15 residues long. The CDR3 loop reads CASSRRNLPRNEQYF. The CDR3 DNA follows: TGTGCCAGCAGCAGGCGTAACTTGCCAAGGAACGAGCAGTACTTC.

The chain recombines TRBV5-6 with TRBJ1-3; D is possibly TRBD1 (5 bases). This CDR3 region has 12 residues. V was shortened by 4 bases and J by 8 bases, with 10 bases between the two germline ends. Germline V lookup: CDR1 SGHDT, CDR2 YYEEEE. The CDR3 nucleotides read TGTGCCAGCAGCGCCACCAGGGACACCATATATTTT. This codes for CASSATRDTIYF.

In this sample, this clone turned up once. V and J are TRBV2 and TRBJ1-4; D is unresolved. V lost 4 bases and J 7 bases, leaving 10 bases between the germline ends. CDR3 length: 13 residues. The germline V gene encodes CDR1 SNHLY and CDR2 FYNNEI. DNA of the CDR3: TGTGCCAGCAGTGGGACCGGAGGTGAAAAACTGTTTTTT. As protein: CASSGTGGEKLFF.

The rearrangement uses TRBV11-2 and TRBJ2-1; no firm D call. Germline loops: CDR1 SGHAT, CDR2 FQNNGV. This CDR3 has 14 amino acids. V was pared by 4 bases and J by 10 bases, with 17 bases between. The CDR3, as DNA: TGTGCCAGCAGCTCTCTGTCGGTGGGCCGGGAGCAGTTCTTC. It specifies CASSSLSVGREQFF.

The chain is built from TRBV5-1 and TRBJ2-3; 8 bases agree with TRBD2. Per the germline V gene, CDR1 is SGHRS and CDR2 is YFSETQ. This CDR3 is built from 17 residues. The V gene end was trimmed by 4 bases and the J gene end by 2 bases; junction bases not matched to a gene: 12. In nucleotides, the CDR3 is TGCGCCAGCAGCCTCGGATCTAGCGGGCGATTCACAGATACGCAGTATTTT. This sequence encodes CASSLGSSGRFTDTQYF.

This clone was found once. The chain combines TRBV30 with TRBJ1-2, with TRBD1 identical over 7 bases. V lost 4 bases to trimming and J lost 8 bases; unmatched junction nucleotides: 7. CDR3 length: 12 amino acids. Germline V lookup: CDR1 GTSNPN, CDR2 SVGIG (reference sequence). The CDR3 sequence: CAWKTGSWGYTF. CDR3 coding DNA: TGTGCCTGGAAGACAGGGTCTTGGGGCTACACCTTC.

The chain couples TRBV2 to TRBJ2-7; possible D gene TRBD1, 5 bases. This CDR3 is 14 amino acids long. V lost 4 bases, J lost 3 bases, and 13 bases lay in between. The germline CDR1 and CDR2 sequences are SNHLY and FYNNEI. CDR3 DNA sequence: TGTGCCAGCAGTGCCAGGGTTAACCTCTACGAGCAGTACTTC. Translating it yields CASSARVNLYEQYF.